This T cell receptor beta chain is from a study of cytomegalovirus exposure and HLA in healthy donors. Study information: An analysis done earlier identified 117 million unique TCR beta sequences from 190 million or so T cells.

Comments on this clone: The target antigen is unknown.

Germline loops: CDR1 LNHDA, CDR2 SQIVND (reference sequence). With V trimmed by 5 bases and J by 6 bases, 9 bases remained unmatched. The CDR3 sequence is 15 residues long. Findings of the study overall: It was around 160 TCR beta chains that were listed as cytomegalovirus-associated.

PCR involved 60 Vbeta and 13 Jbeta primers. Here immunoSEQ multiplex PCR was the method, and the copy in TCRdb shows in-frame clones only, minus some. The repertoire consists of over 70,000 clones, with around 70% occurring once and the leading ten covering 11%. What was sequenced was PBMCs. The chain uses TRBV19 and TRBJ2-7, with TRBD2 matching 11 bases. This TCR was sampled from a human donor in good health. CDR3 DNA: TGTGCCAGTAGTTCAACTAGCGGGAGCATGTTCGAGCAGTACTTC. It specifies CASSSTSGSMFEQYF. Drawing the rest from reference TRBV19 and TRBJ2-7, the complete variable domain is DGGITQSPKYLFRKEGQNVTLSCEQNLNHDAMYWYRQDPGQGLRLIYYSQIVNDFQKGDIAEGYSVSREKKESFPLTVTSAQKNPTAFYLCASSSTSGSMFEQYFGPGTRLTVT.